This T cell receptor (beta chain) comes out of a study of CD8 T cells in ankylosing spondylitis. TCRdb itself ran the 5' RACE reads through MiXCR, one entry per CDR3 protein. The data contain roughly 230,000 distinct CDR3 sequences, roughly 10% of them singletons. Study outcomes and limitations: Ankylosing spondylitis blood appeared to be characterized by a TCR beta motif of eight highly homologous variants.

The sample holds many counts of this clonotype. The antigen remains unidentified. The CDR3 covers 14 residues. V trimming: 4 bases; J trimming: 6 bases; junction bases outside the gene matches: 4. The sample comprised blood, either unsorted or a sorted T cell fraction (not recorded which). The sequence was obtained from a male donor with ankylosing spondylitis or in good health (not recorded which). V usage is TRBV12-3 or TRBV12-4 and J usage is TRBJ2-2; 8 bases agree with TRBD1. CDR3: CASSWTGSPGELFF. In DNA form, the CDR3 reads TGTGCCAGCAGTTGGACAGGGAGCCCCGGGGAGCTGTTTTTT.